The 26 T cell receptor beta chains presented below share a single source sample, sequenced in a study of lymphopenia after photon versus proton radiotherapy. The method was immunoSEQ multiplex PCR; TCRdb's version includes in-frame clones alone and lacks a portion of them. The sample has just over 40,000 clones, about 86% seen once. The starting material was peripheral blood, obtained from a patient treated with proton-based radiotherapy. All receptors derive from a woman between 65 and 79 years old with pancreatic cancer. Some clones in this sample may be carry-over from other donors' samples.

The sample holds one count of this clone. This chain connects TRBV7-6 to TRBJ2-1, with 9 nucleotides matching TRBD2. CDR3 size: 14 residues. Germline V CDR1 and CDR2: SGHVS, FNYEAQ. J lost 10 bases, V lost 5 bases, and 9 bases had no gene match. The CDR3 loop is CASSLSGLAGEQFF. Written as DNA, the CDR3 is TGTGCCAGCAGCCTCAGCGGGCTAGCGGGAGAGCAGTTCTTC.

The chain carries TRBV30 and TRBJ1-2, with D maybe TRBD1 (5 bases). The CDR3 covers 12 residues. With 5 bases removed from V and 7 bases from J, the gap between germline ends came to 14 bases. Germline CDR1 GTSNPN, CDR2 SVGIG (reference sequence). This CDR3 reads CAWGTPPLGYTF. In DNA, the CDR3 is TGTGCCTGGGGGACTCCCCCCCTTGGCTACACCTTC.

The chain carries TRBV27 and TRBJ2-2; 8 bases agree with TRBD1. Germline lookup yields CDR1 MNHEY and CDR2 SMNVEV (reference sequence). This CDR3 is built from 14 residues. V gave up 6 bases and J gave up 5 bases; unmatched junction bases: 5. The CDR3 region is CASRGQGFTGELFF. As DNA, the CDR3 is TGTGCCAGCAGAGGACAGGGCTTTACCGGGGAGCTGTTTTTT.

The CDR3 DNA follows: TGTGCCAGCAGGCGCCAGGGGGAATCCTATAGCAATCAGCCCCAGCATTTT. This sequence encodes CASRRQGESYSNQPQHF. J is TRBJ1-5 and V is TRBV27; 7 nucleotides line up with TRBD1. This CDR3 spans 17 amino acids. With 6 bases clipped from V and 0 bases from J, the junction kept 11 bases outside the gene matches. Germline values: CDR1 MNHEY, CDR2 SMNVEV (reference sequence).

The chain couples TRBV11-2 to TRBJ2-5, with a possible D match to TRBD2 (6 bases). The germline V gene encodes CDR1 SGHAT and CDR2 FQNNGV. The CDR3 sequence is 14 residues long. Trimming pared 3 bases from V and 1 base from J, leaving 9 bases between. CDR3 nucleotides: TGTGCCAGCAGCTTCGGACTATCCCAAGAGACCCAGTACTTC. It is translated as CASSFGLSQETQYF.

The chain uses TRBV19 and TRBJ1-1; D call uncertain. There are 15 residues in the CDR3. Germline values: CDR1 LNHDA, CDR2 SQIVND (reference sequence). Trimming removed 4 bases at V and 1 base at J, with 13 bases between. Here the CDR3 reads CASSTNPAANTEAFF. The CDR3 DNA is TGTGCCAGTAGTACAAACCCCGCGGCGAACACTGAAGCTTTCTTT.

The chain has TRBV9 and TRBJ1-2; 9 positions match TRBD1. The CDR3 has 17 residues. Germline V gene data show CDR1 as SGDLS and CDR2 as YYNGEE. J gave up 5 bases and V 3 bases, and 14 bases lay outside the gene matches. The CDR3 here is CASSGLGRDRDLYGYTF. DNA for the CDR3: TGTGCCAGCAGCGGACTAGGCCGGGACAGGGATTTGTATGGCTACACCTTC.

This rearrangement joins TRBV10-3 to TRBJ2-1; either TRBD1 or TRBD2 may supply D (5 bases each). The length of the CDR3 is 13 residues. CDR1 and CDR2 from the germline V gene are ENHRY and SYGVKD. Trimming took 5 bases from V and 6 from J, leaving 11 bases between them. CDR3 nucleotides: TGTGCCATCAGTCCCGGGGCAGCCAATGAGCAGTTCTTC. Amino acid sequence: CAISPGAANEQFF.

The CDR3 DNA sequence: TGTGCCAGCAGCCGGGACCCTCAGGAGACTGAAGCTTTCTTT. Its protein product is CASSRDPQETEAFF. The chain employs TRBV5-4 and TRBJ1-1; possibly TRBD1 for D (5 bases). The CDR3 runs to 14 residues. The V end was cut by 4 bases, the J end by 5 bases, with 15 bases between. Germline V gene lookup returns CDR1 SGHNT and CDR2 YYREEE (reference sequence).

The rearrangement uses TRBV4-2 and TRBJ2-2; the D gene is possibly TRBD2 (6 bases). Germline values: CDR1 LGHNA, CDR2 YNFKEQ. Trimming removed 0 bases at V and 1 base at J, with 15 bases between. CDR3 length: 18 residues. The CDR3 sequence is CASSQDRRVAENTGELFF. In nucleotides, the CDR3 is TGTGCCAGCAGCCAAGATCGTAGGGTAGCGGAGAACACCGGGGAGCTGTTTTTT.

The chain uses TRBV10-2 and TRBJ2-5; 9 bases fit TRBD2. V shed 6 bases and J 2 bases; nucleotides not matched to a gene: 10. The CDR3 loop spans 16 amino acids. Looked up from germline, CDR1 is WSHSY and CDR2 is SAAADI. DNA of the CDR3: TGCGCCAGCAGAGACGGGGCGGGAGGGGGTCAAGAGACCCAGTACTTC. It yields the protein CASRDGAGGGQETQYF.

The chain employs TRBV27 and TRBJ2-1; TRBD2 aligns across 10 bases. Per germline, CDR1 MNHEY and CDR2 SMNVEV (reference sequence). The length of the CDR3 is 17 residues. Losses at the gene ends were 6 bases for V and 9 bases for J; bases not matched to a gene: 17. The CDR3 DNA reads TGTGCCAGCAGACCCTTCAAGGAGCTAGCGGGAGATCCTGAGCAGTTCTTC. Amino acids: CASRPFKELAGDPEQFF.

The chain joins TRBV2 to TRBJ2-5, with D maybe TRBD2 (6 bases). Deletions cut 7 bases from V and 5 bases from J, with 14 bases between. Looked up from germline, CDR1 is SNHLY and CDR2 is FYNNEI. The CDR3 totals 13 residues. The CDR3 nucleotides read TGTGCCAGCACCGTTGGAGGGGTCGAGACCCAGTACTTC. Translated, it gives CASTVGGVETQYF.

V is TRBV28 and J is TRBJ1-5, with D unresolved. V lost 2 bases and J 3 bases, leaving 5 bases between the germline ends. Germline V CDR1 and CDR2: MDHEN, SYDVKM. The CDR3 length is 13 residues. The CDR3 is CASSLDVNQPQHF. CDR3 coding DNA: TGTGCCAGCAGTTTAGACGTCAATCAGCCCCAGCATTTT.

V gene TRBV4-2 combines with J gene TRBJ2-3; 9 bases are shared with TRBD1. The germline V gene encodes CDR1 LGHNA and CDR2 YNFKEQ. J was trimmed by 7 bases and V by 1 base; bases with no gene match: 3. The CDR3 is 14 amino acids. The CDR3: CASSQGTGENTQYF. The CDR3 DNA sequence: TGTGCCAGCAGCCAAGGGACAGGGGAAAATACGCAGTATTTT.

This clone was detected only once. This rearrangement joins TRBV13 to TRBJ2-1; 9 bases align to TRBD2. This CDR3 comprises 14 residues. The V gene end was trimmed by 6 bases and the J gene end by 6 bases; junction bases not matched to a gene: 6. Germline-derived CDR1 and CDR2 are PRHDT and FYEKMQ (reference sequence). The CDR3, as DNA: TGTGCCAGCAGTATAGCGGGAGAGGGCAATGAGCAGTTCTTC. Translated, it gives CASSIAGEGNEQFF.

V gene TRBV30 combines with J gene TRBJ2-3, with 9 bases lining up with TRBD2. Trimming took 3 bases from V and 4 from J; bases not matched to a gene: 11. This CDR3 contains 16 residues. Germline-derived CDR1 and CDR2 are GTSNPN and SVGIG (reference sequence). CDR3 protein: CAWRSGRSAGADTQYF. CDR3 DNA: TGTGCCTGGAGGAGCGGGAGGTCCGCCGGGGCAGATACGCAGTATTTT.

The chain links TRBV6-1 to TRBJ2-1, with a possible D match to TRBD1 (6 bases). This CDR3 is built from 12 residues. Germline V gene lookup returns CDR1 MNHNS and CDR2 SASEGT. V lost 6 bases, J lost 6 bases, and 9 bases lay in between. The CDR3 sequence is CASRGAGNEQFF. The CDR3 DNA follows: TGTGCCAGCAGGGGGGCTGGCAATGAGCAGTTCTTC.

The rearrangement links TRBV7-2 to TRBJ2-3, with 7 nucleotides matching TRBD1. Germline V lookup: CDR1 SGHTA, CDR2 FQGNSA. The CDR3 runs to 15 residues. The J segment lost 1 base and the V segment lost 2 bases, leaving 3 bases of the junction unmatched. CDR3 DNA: TGTGCCAGCAGCTTACTGACAGGGCGCACAGATACGCAGTATTTT. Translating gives CASSLLTGRTDTQYF.

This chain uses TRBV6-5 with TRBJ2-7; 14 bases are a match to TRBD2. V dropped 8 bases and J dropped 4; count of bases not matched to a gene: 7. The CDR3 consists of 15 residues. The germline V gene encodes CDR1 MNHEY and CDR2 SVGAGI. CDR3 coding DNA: TGTGCCAGCCTAGGACTAGCGGGAGGAAAGTACGAGCAGTACTTC. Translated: CASLGLAGGKYEQYF.

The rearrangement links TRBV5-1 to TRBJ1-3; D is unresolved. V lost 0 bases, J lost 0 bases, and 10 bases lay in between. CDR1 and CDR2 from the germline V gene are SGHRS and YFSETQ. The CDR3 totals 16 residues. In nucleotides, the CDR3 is TGCGCCAGCAGCTTGGGGCGCGGGAGCTCTGGAAACACCATATATTTT. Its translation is CASSLGRGSSGNTIYF. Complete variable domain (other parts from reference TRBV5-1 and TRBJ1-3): KAGVTQTPRYLIKTRGQQVTLSCSPISGHRSVSWYQQTPGQGLQFLFEYFSETQRNKGNFPGRFSGRQFSNSRSEMNVSTLELGDSALYLCASSLGRGSSGNTIYFGEGSWLTVV.

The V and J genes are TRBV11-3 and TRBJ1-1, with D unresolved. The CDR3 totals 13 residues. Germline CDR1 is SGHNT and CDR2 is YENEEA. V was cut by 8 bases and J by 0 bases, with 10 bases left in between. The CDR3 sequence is CASARGMNTEAFF. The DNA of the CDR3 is TGTGCCAGCGCCCGGGGAATGAACACTGAAGCTTTCTTT.

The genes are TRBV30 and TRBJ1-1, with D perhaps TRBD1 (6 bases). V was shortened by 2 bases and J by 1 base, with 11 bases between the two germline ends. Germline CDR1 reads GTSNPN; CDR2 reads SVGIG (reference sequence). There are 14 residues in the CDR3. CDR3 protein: CAWSRGGQNTEAFF. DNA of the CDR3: TGTGCCTGGAGTAGGGGGGGCCAGAACACTGAAGCTTTCTTT.

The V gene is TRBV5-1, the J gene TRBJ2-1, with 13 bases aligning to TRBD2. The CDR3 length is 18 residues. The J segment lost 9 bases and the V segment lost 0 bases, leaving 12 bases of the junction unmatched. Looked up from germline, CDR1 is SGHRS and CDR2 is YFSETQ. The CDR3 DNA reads TGCGCCAGCAGCTTGGCGGCAGATACTAGCGGGAGGGCCTCTGAGCAGTTCTTC. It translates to CASSLAADTSGRASEQFF. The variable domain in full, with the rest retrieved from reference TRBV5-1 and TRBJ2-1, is KAGVTQTPRYLIKTRGQQVTLSCSPISGHRSVSWYQQTPGQGLQFLFEYFSETQRNKGNFPGRFSGRQFSNSRSEMNVSTLELGDSALYLCASSLAADTSGRASEQFFGPGTRLTVL.

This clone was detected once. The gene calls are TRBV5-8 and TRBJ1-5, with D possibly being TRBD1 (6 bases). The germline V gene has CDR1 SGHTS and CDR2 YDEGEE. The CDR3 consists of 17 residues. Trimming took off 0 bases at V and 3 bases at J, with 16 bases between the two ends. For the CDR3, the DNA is TGTGCCAGCAGCTTGGCCATGTCAGGGGATGCCAATCAGCCCCAGCATTTT. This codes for CASSLAMSGDANQPQHF.

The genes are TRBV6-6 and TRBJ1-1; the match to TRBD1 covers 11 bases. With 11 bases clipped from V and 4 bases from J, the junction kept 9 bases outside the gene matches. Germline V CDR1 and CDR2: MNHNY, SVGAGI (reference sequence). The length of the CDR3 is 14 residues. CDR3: CASRTGGPITEAFF. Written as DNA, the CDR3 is TGTGCCTCCCGGACAGGGGGCCCGATCACTGAAGCTTTCTTT.